This TCR beta chain was identified during a study of T-cell memory formation after mild COVID-19. Study as a whole: For the most part, TCR clusters were specific to one donor. Notes on the study in general: Contracting CD4+ clones lay largely in CM and EM, with CD8+ ones residing in EMRA.

This clonotype was seen a few times. Its antigen is currently unknown. The CDR3 has 16 amino acids. Germline CDR1 LGHNA, CDR2 YSLEER. J was trimmed by 5 bases and V by 3 bases; bases with no gene match: 11. TCRdb independently ran MiXCR on the 5' RACE reads; one entry per CDR3 protein. The sample consists of 100,000 to 150,000 distinct CDR3 sequences, 15% to 20% of them appearing once. Sequencing was done on a sample of PBMCs or a T cell subset sorted from them (not recorded which). The clonotype originates from a man aged 18 to 29 who had mild COVID-19 (a few samples of this study predate the infection). Cell type and time point are not known. J is TRBJ2-5 and V is TRBV4-3; 8 bases agree with TRBD2. CDR3: CASSQSVFTGGETQYF. CDR3 nucleotide sequence: TGCGCCAGCAGCCAGAGTGTATTCACGGGAGGGGAGACCCAGTACTTC.